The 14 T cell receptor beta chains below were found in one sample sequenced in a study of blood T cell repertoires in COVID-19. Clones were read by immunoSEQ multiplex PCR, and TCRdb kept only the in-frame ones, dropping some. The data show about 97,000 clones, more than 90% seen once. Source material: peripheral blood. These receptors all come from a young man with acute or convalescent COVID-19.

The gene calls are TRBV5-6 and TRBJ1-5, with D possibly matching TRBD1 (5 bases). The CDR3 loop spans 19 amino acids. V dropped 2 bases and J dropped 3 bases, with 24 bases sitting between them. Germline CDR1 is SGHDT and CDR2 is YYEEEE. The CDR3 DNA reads TGTGCCAGCAGCTTAGGGGTAAAGGCAGGAGGGGCGGACAATCAGCCCCAGCATTTT. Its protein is CASSLGVKAGGADNQPQHF.

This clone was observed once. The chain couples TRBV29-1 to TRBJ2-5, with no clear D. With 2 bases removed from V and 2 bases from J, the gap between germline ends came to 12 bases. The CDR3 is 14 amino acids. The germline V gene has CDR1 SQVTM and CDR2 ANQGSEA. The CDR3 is CSVEFSNRQETQYF. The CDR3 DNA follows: TGCAGCGTTGAATTCTCTAACAGACAAGAGACCCAGTACTTC. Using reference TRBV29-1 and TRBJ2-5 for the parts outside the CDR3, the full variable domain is SAVISQKPSRDICQRGTSLTIQCQVDSQVTMMFWYRQQPGQSLTLIATANQGSEATYESGFVIDKFPISRPNLTFSTLTVSNMSPEDSSIYLCSVEFSNRQETQYFGPGTRLLVL.

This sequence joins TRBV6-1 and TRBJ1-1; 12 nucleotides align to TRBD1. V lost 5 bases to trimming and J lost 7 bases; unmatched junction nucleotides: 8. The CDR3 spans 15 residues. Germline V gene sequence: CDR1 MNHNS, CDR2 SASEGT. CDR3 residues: CASSHPGQGAVEAFF. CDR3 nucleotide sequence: TGTGCCAGCAGTCACCCGGGACAGGGGGCGGTTGAAGCTTTCTTT.

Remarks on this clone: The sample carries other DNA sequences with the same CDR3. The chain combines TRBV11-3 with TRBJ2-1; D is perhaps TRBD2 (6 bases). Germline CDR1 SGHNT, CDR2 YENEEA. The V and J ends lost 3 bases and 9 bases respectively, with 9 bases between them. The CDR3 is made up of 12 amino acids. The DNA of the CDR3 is TGTGCCAGCAGCTTGGAGGGTGTTGAGCAGTTCTTC. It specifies CASSLEGVEQFF.

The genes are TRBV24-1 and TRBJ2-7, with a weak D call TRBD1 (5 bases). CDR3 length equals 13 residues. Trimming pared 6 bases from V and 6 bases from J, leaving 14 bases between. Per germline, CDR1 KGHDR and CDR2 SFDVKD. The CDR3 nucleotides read TGTGCCACCAGTCACCCTACAGGATCCGAGCAGTACTTC. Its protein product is CATSHPTGSEQYF.

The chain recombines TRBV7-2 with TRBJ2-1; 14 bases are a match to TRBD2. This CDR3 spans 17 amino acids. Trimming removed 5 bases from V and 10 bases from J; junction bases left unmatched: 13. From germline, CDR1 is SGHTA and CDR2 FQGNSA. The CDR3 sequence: CASSMRAPGLAGEEQFF. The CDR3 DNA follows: TGTGCCAGCAGCATGCGAGCTCCGGGACTAGCGGGAGAAGAGCAGTTCTTC.

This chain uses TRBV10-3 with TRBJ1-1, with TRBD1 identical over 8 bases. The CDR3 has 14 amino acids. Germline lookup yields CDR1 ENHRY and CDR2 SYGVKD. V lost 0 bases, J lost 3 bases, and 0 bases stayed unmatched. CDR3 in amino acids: CAISESDRDTEAFF. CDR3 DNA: TGTGCCATCAGTGAGTCGGACAGGGACACTGAAGCTTTCTTT.

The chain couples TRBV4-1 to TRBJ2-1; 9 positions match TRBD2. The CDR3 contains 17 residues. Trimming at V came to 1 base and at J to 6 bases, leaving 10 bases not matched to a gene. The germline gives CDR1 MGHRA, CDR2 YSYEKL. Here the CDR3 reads CASSQVVGGRAVNEQFF. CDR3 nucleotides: TGCGCCAGCAGCCAAGTTGTTGGCGGGAGGGCGGTCAATGAGCAGTTCTTC.

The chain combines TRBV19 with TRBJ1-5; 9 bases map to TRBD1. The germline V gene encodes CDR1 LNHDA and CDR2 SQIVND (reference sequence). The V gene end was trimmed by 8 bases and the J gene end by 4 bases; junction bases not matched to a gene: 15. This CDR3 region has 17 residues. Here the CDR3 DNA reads TGTGCCAGTCGGTTATCTACCGGGACAGGGCGGAATCAGCCCCAGCATTTT. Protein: CASRLSTGTGRNQPQHF.

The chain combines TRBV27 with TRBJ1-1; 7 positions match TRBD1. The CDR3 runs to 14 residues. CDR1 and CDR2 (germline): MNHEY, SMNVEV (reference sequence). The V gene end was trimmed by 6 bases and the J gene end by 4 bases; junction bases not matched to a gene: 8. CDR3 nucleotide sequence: TGTGCCAGCAGCCACTCACAGGGGTTCACTGAAGCTTTCTTT. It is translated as CASSHSQGFTEAFF.

CDR3 nucleotide sequence: TGTGCCAGCAGCCCACTCCAGTGGAGGGGCTCTGGAAACACCATATATTTT. It encodes CASSPLQWRGSGNTIYF. The chain carries TRBV3-1 (or the pseudogene TRBV3-2) and TRBJ1-3, with D perhaps TRBD1 (5 bases). CDR3 size: 17 residues. CDR1 LGHDT and CDR2 YNNKEL come from the germline V gene (reference sequence). V dropped 4 bases and J dropped 0 bases, with 16 bases sitting between them.

The CDR3 sequence is CASSLASGGNNEQFF. In DNA, the CDR3 is TGTGCCAGCAGCTTAGCTAGCGGAGGTAACAATGAGCAGTTCTTC. The chain couples TRBV11-3 to TRBJ2-1; the match to TRBD2 covers 7 bases. The trim removed 1 base at V and 5 bases at J, leaving 5 bases unmatched. Germline CDR1 and CDR2: SGHNT and YENEEA. The CDR3 is made up of 15 amino acids.

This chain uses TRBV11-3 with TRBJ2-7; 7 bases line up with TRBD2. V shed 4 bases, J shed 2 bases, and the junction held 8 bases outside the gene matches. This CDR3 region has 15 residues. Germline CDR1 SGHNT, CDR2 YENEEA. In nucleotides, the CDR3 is TGTGCCAGCAGCTCTGGGACGGGGGGAACCTACGAGCAGTACTTC. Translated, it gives CASSSGTGGTYEQYF.

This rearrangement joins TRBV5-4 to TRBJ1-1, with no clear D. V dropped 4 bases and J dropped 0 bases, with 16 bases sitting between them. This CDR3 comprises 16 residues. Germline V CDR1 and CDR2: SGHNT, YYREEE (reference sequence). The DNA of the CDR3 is TGTGCCAGCAGCGCGTCTTTTCCAGGCCTGAACACTGAAGCTTTCTTT. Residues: CASSASFPGLNTEAFF.